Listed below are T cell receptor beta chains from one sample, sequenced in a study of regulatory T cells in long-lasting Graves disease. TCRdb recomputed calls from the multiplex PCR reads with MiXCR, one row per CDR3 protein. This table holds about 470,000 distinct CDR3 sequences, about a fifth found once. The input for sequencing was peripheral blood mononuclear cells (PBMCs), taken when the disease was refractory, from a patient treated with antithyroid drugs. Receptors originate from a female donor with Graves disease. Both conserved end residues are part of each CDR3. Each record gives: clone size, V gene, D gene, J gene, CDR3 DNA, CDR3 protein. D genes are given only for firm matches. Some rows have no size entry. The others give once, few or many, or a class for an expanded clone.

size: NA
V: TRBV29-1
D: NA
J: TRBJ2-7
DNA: TGCAGCGTTGGTCGCGAGGGCTACGAGCAGTACTTC
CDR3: CSVGREGYEQYF

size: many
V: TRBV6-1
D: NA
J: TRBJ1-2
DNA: TGTGCCAGCAGCAAGGATTGGCGTGGCTACACCTTC
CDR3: CASSKDWRGYTF

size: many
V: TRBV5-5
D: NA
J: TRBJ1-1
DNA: TGTGCCAGCACCCGATTAGACGGGAACACTGAAGCTTTCTTT
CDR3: CASTRLDGNTEAFF

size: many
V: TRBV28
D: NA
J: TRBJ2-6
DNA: TGTGCCAGCAGTCCGCGATTAGGTCTAGATGGGGCCAACGTCCTGACTTTC
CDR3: CASSPRLGLDGANVLTF

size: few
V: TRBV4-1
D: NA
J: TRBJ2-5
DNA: TGCGCCAGCAGTCCGCGGGGGCTCTACCAAGAGACCCAGTACTTC
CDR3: CASSPRGLYQETQYF

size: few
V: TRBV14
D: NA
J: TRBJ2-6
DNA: TGTGCCAGCAGCCAACCCCCCGGGTTCGGGGCCAACGTCCTGACTTTC
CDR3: CASSQPPGFGANVLTF

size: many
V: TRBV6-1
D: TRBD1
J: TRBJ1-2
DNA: TGTGCCAGCAGGATACCGGGACAGGAGAATAGAAACTATGGCTACACCTTC
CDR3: CASRIPGQENRNYGYTF

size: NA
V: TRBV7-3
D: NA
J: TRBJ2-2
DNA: TGTGCCAGCGGCACAGGGAGTTCGGGGACCGGGGAGCTGTTTTTT
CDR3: CASGTGSSGTGELFF

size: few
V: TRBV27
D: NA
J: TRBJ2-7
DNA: TGTGCCAGCAGTTTATCGCAGGGGACATCCTACGAGCAGTACTTC
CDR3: CASSLSQGTSYEQYF

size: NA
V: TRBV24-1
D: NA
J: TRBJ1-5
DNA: TGTGCCACCAGCCCGGGAGGGTGGGCTCAGCCCCAGCATTTT
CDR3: CATSPGGWAQPQHF

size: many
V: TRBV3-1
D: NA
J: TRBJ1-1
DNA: TGTGCCAGCAGCCACCAATCGACAGAGAGCACTGAAGCTTTCTTT
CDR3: CASSHQSTESTEAFF

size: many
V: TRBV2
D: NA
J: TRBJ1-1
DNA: TGTGCCAGCAGTGGACAGATGAACACTGAAGCTTTCTTT
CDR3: CASSGQMNTEAFF

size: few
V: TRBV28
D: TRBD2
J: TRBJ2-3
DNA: TGTGCCAGCACCGTTGGGACTAGCGGGAGGGCAGATACGCAGTATTTT
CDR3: CASTVGTSGRADTQYF

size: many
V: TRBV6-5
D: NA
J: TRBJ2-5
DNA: TGTGCCAGCAGTTCATTTCTAGCCAACCAAGAGACCCAGTACTTC
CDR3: CASSSFLANQETQYF

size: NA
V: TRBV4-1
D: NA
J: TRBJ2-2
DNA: TGCGCCAGCAGCCCTCAACTAGGTTCTGGCACCGGGGAGCTGTTTTTT
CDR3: CASSPQLGSGTGELFF

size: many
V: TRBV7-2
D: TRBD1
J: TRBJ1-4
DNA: TGTGCCAGCAGCATATGGACAGGGGGCGATGAAAAACTGTTTTTT
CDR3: CASSIWTGGDEKLFF

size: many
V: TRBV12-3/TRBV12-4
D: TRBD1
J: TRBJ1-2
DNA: TGTGCCAGCACCAGGACAGGCTATGGCTACACCTTC
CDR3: CASTRTGYGYTF

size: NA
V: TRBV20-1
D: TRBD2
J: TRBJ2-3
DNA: TGCAGTGCTACCCGGACTAGCGGGAAGGGTTCAGATACGCAGTATTTT
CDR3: CSATRTSGKGSDTQYF

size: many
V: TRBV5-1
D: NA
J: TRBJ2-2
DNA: TGCGCCAGCAGCTTGGTCGGGAGTGGCGACACCGGGGAGCTGTTTTTT
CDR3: CASSLVGSGDTGELFF

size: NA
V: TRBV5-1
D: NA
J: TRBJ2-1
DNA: TGCGCCAGCACCTTCAGCGGAGAGTACTACAATGAGCAGTTCTTC
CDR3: CASTFSGEYYNEQFF

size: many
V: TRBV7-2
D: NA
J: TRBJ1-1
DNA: TGTGCCAGCAGCACTGGGACCTCCTTCGGCACTGAAGCTTTCTTT
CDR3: CASSTGTSFGTEAFF

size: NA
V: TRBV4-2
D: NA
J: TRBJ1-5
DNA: TGTGCCAGCAGCCAAGACCTGCGGGGGGGGTCAAATCAGCCCCAGCATTTT
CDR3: CASSQDLRGGSNQPQHF